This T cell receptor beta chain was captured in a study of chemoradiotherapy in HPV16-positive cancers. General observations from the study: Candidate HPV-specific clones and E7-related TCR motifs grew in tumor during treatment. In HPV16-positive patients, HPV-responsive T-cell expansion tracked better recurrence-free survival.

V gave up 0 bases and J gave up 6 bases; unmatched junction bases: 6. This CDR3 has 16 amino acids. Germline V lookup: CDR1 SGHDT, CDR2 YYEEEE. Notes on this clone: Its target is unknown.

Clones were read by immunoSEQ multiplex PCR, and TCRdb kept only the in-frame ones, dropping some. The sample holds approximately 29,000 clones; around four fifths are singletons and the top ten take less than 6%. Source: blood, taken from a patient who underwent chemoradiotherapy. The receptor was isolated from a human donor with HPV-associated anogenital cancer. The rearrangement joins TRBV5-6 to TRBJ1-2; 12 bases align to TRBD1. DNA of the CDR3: TGTGCCAGCAGCTTGGCCGGGGGGACAGGGGGCCATGGCTACACCTTC. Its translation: CASSLAGGTGGHGYTF. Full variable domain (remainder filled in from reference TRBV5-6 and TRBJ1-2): DAGVTQSPTHLIKTRGQQVTLRCSPKSGHDTVSWYQQALGQGPQFIFQYYEEEERQRGNFPDRFSGHQFPNYSSELNVNALLLGDSALYLCASSLAGGTGGHGYTFGSGTRLTVV.